What follows is one T cell receptor (beta chain) and its context. The data were taken from a study of blood T cell repertoires in COVID-19. Looking at the study overall: The origin of the acute and convalescent COVID-19 samples was the United States, Italy and Spain.

Authors' data handling: Estimation of nucleated cell counts was performed using reference gene primer amplification. TCRdb's copy holds only in-frame clones and misses some; the assay was immunoSEQ multiplex PCR. V, J and clone size reflect that table, while D and trimming were determined from the DNA. The table records 310,000 or so clones, around 90% of them present only once. Donors in Cohort 3 who had recovered were those with two negative PCRs, healthcare professional clearance, or resolution of their symptoms. The CDR3 covers 13 residues. Germline loops: CDR1 MDHEN, CDR2 SYDVKM. The V and J ends lost 4 bases and 4 bases, in that order; junction bases with no gene match: 2.

V usage is TRBV28 and J usage is TRBJ1-2; TRBD1 agrees at 8 bases. The sequencing input was PBMCs or T cells enriched from blood (not recorded which). This receptor was identified in a woman aged 30 to 39 who had recovered from COVID-19. CDR3 nucleotide sequence: TGTGCCAGCAGTTCGGACAGGGCCTATGGCTACACCTTC. Amino acid sequence: CASSSDRAYGYTF.